This T cell receptor beta chain was identified during a study of T cells in Graves' hyperthyroidism and ophthalmopathy. Study-level results: With a median lead of roughly 6.8 months before onset, the model predicted ophthalmopathy. Ophthalmopathy was distinguished from stable hyperthyroidism by 13 V-J signatures.

Germline values: CDR1 MDHEN, CDR2 SYDVKM. The CDR3 is 14 amino acids. V lost 7 bases, J lost 2 bases, and 15 bases lay in between. This clonotype was seen many times. What it recognizes is unknown. Using RNA transcripts as the source, TCR beta CDR3 regions were amplified. First-round RT-PCR of the TCR CDR3 relied on the HTBI primer set. TCRdb analysed the multiplex PCR reads with MiXCR anew, one entry per CDR3 protein. Of around 450,000 distinct CDR3 sequences listed, around 15% are singletons. The study left out patients who had uncontrolled infection, other autoimmune disease, pregnancy or lactation. This clonotype was obtained from a woman aged 18-30 years with Graves' hyperthyroidism. Source material: blood. The chain carries TRBV28 and TRBJ2-7; weak D call: TRBD1 (7 bases). This CDR3 is CASTTRDSPYEQYF. The CDR3 DNA reads TGTGCCAGCACCACGCGGGACAGCCCCTACGAGCAGTACTTC.